This T cell receptor (beta chain) was found in a study of blood T cell repertoires in COVID-19 (dated by TCRdb to 2018 to 2021). About the investigation overall: The collaborator samples originated in the United States, Italy and Spain and spanned the acute and convalescent phases of COVID-19. The material from the prospective study consisted of cDNA or gDNA derived from T cells, B-cell-depleted T cells, or PBMCs. Subjects who had been exposed to COVID-19, were actively infected with it, or had recovered from it provided the deeply sampled blood TCRbeta repertoires that made up the dataset. The repertoires were made available in a free public database intended to serve as a resource for research on the immune response to SARS-CoV-2. Samples were obtained from the ongoing ImmuneRACE study (first 160 participants) and from about 1,300 subjects provided by 6 global collaborators. The sample metadata nearly always contained a de-identified subject ID, COVID-19 status, age in years and sex. HLA class I and class II types, where available, came from metadata supplied by the sample provider rather than from assay-based typing.

What the research found in general, with its limitations: How much clinical and demographic metadata was included differed by source and by participant, and the metadata was provided uncurated.

TCRbeta CDR3 regions were amplified from genomic DNA by means of the immunoSEQ Assay, a bias-controlled multiplex PCR. Per the original workflow: Nucleated cell counts per sample were estimated from amplification of reference gene primers within the assay. Sequence reads were collapsed and filtered to measure the absolute abundance of every unique TCRbeta CDR3 rearrangement. Productive Simpson clonality was computed per sample as the square root of Simpson's diversity index over productive rearrangements. TCRdb took over this immuneACCESS table, retaining in-frame rearrangements with V and J assigned. Such tables are incomplete; in checked studies, under half of the missing clones stem from an unresolved V gene, and the remainder is unexplained. Clonal size and the V and J genes are those of that table, whereas D and trimming came from the DNA. This sample has about 180,000 clones in its table, and 85% to 95% of those were observed once. The ten largest clones represent 0.53% of the sample.

Note on this clone: Which antigen it targets is not known. Per-nucleotide qualities are absent, and no much larger clonotype sits a single base away.

The germline V gene provides CDR1 SGHRS and CDR2 YFSETQ. From the cysteine up to the phenylalanine, the CDR3 has a length of 17 residues. CDR3 DNA is the only sequence kept; it has 51 bases, read in frame from the first base. Germline trimming amounts to 3 bases on V and 3 bases on J, with 6 as the count of junction bases outside the gene matches. The collaborating institutions used their own protocols to collect whole blood in K2EDTA tubes. For TCRbeta analysis, collaborators shipped samples in one of three forms: frozen whole blood, isolated PBMCs, or DNA extracted from either of those sample types.

The sequenced sample was peripheral blood. The chain links TRBV5-1 with TRBJ2-1, and 13 junction bases match TRBD2. This receptor was taken from a man aged 45-65 years with acute or convalescent COVID-19. The CDR3 here reads CASSWGTSGINYNEQFF. The sequenced DNA: TGCGCCAGCAGCTGGGGGACTAGCGGGATTAACTACAATGAGCAGTTCTTC.